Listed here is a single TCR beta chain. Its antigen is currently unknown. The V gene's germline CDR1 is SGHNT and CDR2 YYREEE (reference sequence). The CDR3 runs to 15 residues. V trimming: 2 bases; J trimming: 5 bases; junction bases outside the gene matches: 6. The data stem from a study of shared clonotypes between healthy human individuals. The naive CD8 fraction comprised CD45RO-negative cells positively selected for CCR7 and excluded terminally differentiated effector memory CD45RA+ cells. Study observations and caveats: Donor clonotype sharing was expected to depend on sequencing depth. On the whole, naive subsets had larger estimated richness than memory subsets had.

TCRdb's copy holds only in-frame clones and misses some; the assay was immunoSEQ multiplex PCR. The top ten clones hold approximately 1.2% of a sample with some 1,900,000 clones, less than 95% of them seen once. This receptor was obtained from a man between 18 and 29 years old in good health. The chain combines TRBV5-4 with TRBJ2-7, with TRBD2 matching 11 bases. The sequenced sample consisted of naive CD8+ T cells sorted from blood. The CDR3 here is CASSFSGGGGNEQYF. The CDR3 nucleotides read TGTGCCAGCAGCTTTAGCGGGGGGGGAGGGAACGAGCAGTACTTC.